The 17 T cell receptor beta chains reported below all come from one sample, sequenced in a study of technical replicates of blood from a handful of donors. Produced via immunoSEQ multiplex PCR; TCRdb's table is partial and in-frame only. The sample yields approximately 49,000 clones, 92% seen once. The sequenced sample consisted of PBMCs. All receptors derive from a human donor in good health. Some clones in this sample may be carry-over from other donors' samples.

The rearrangement joins TRBV2 to TRBJ2-7; 8 bases are shared with TRBD2. The CDR3 covers 14 residues. J lost 0 bases, V lost 6 bases, and 4 bases had no gene match. Germline lookup yields CDR1 SNHLY and CDR2 FYNNEI. DNA for the CDR3: TGTGCCAGCAGGAAAGCGGGAGCCTCCTACGAGCAGTACTTC. Translated: CASRKAGASYEQYF.

Remarks on this clone: This same CDR3 is encoded by further DNA sequences in the sample. V gene TRBV6-1 combines with J gene TRBJ2-5, with D tentatively TRBD1 (5 bases). The germline V gene encodes CDR1 MNHNS and CDR2 SASEGT. Trimming cost V 3 bases and J 7 bases, with 6 bases left between them. The CDR3 is 11 residues long. CDR3: CASSDQGTQYF. CDR3 in DNA: TGTGCCAGCAGTGACCAGGGGACCCAGTACTTC.

This chain joins TRBV6-5 and TRBJ1-1; possible D gene TRBD1, 6 bases. This CDR3 has 15 residues. The germline CDR1 and CDR2 sequences are MNHEY and SVGAGI. Trimming pared 0 bases from V and 1 base from J, leaving 9 bases between. CDR3 amino acids: CASSYSQGRNTEAFF. CDR3 bases: TGTGCCAGCAGTTACTCGCAGGGGCGGAACACTGAAGCTTTCTTT.

V and J are TRBV2 and TRBJ2-7, with 7 bases identical to TRBD1. J lost 3 bases, V lost 6 bases, and 2 bases had no gene match. This CDR3 region has 12 residues. Germline CDR1 and CDR2: SNHLY and FYNNEI. CDR3 coding DNA: TGTGCCAGCAGCTACAGGGGCTACGAGCAGTACTTC. This gives the protein CASSYRGYEQYF.

V is TRBV4-1 and J is TRBJ1-2; a weak D match, TRBD1 (5 bases). This CDR3 comprises 17 residues. CDR1 and CDR2 (germline): MGHRA, YSYEKL. V was cut by 2 bases and J by 4 bases, with 20 bases left in between. The CDR3 DNA follows: TGCGCCAGCAGCCAACCCCGGACCCACCAGGGAAGCTATGGCTACACCTTC. Translation gives CASSQPRTHQGSYGYTF.

This chain uses TRBV6-9 with TRBJ1-1, with D unclear. This CDR3 has 11 amino acids. Trimming pared 8 bases from V and 6 bases from J, leaving 10 bases between. Germline V gene data show CDR1 as MNHGY and CDR2 as SVAAGI. The DNA of the CDR3 is TGTGCCAGCCCTCACTGCCCTGAAGCTTTCTTT. Translated: CASPHCPEAFF.

The chain recombines TRBV5-8 with TRBJ2-2; 13 nucleotides match TRBD2. With 0 bases clipped from V and 0 bases from J, the junction kept 2 bases outside the gene matches. Germline CDR1 and CDR2: SGHTS and YDEGEE. CDR3 length: 18 residues. DNA of the CDR3: TGTGCCAGCAGCTTGGCCGGGACTAGCGGGGCGAACACCGGGGAGCTGTTTTTT. Its protein product is CASSLAGTSGANTGELFF.

In its sample, this clone was seen once. In nucleotides, the CDR3 is TGTGCCAGCAGGAGAGGGGACACTTCCTACGAGCAGTACTTC. Amino acids: CASRRGDTSYEQYF. The V and J genes are TRBV6-1 and TRBJ2-7; maybe TRBD1 (6 bases). Per the germline V gene, CDR1 is MNHNS and CDR2 is SASEGT. CDR3 length: 14 residues. V was pared by 6 bases and J by 1 base, with 13 bases between.

V gene TRBV5-1 combines with J gene TRBJ1-4; D not certain. The CDR3 has 15 amino acids. V was trimmed by 4 bases and J by 7 bases, leaving 17 bases between them. Germline-derived CDR1 and CDR2 are SGHRS and YFSETQ. The CDR3, as DNA: TGCGCCAGCAGCCCCGAGACGGGGTGGAGTGAAAAACTGTTTTTT. As protein: CASSPETGWSEKLFF. The complete variable domain, with remaining parts taken from reference TRBV5-1 and TRBJ1-4, reads KAGVTQTPRYLIKTRGQQVTLSCSPISGHRSVSWYQQTPGQGLQFLFEYFSETQRNKGNFPGRFSGRQFSNSRSEMNVSTLELGDSALYLCASSPETGWSEKLFFGSGTQLSVL.

V and J are TRBV27 and TRBJ2-7; 7 nucleotides align to TRBD1. The V and J ends lost 5 bases and 7 bases, in that order; junction bases with no gene match: 8. CDR1 and CDR2 (germline): MNHEY, SMNVEV (reference sequence). The CDR3 has 13 residues. CDR3 DNA: TGTGCCAGCAGTAGGACAGGAGTAGAAGAGCAGTACTTC. It encodes CASSRTGVEEQYF.

V usage is TRBV25-1 and J usage is TRBJ2-5; a possible D gene is TRBD2 (6 bases). CDR3 length: 13 residues. V was pared by 6 bases and J by 1 base, with 9 bases between. Germline V gene sequence: CDR1 MGHDK, CDR2 SYGVNS. The CDR3 protein is CASRAGGQETQYF. CDR3 nucleotide sequence: TGTGCCAGCAGGGCCGGGGGCCAAGAGACCCAGTACTTC.

The chain is built from TRBV5-6 and TRBJ2-7; possibly TRBD2 for D (6 bases). Deletions cut 0 bases from V and 7 bases from J, with 8 bases between. Germline CDR1 SGHDT, CDR2 YYEEEE. The CDR3 runs to 12 residues. The CDR3 DNA sequence: TGTGCCAGCAGCTTGGGGGGGGAAGAGCAGTACTTC. This codes for CASSLGGEEQYF.

Worth noting for this clone: At one boundary the junction diverges from the germline segment, which might be a read error. The CDR3 region has the DNA TGTGCCAGCAGCTTTAGAGGGAGGGCCTCCCACAATGAGCAGTTCTTC. Amino acid sequence: CASSFRGRASHNEQFF. The V call is TRBV11-2, the J call TRBJ2-1, with 7 bases that match TRBD2. This CDR3 spans 16 amino acids. The germline gives CDR1 SGHAT, CDR2 FQNNGV.

The chain couples TRBV29-1 to TRBJ2-3; 9 nucleotides agree with TRBD1. V lost 6 bases and J lost 5; bases outside the gene matches: 3. CDR3 size: 12 residues. Germline V gives CDR1 SQVTM, CDR2 ANQGSEA. This CDR3 reads CSVDRGGDTQYF. The CDR3 bases are TGCAGCGTGGACAGGGGAGGAGATACGCAGTATTTT.

CDR3 nucleotides: TGTGCCAGCAGCTTGGCCGGGAATTTCATGAACACTGAAGCTTTCTTT. Residues: CASSLAGNFMNTEAFF. J is TRBJ1-1 and V is TRBV5-8; no clear D. Trimming took off 0 bases at V and 0 bases at J, with 12 bases between the two ends. CDR1 and CDR2 from the germline V gene are SGHTS and YDEGEE. This CDR3 contains 16 residues.

This clone showed up just a few times. V is TRBV25-1 and J is TRBJ1-1, with D possibly TRBD1 on 5 matching bases. Germline-derived CDR1 and CDR2 are MGHDK and SYGVNS. The CDR3 covers 15 residues. Trimming took off 1 base at V and 4 bases at J, with 13 bases between the two ends. The DNA for the CDR3 is TGTGCCAGCAGTGAATCGGCTCAGGGAGGCACTGAAGCTTTCTTT. This gives the protein CASSESAQGGTEAFF.

J is TRBJ1-2 and V is TRBV7-2; 9 nucleotides align to TRBD1. The CDR3 totals 14 residues. The junction had 8 bases not matched to a gene; V was cut back by 5 bases and J by 7 bases. Germline V gives CDR1 SGHTA, CDR2 FQGNSA. CDR3 residues: CASSTGQGLSGYTF. The CDR3 nucleotides read TGTGCCAGCAGCACCGGACAGGGGCTGAGTGGCTACACCTTC.